This T cell receptor (beta chain) appears in the sequencing data of a study of blood T cell repertoires in COVID-19 (dated by TCRdb to 2018 to 2020). Concerning the study at large: Samples covering the acute and convalescent phases of COVID-19 were provided by collaborators in the United States, Italy and Spain. The material from the prospective study consisted of cDNA or gDNA derived from T cells, B-cell-depleted T cells, or PBMCs. Subjects who had been exposed to COVID-19, were actively infected with it, or had recovered from it provided the deeply sampled blood TCRbeta repertoires that made up the dataset. The repertoires were made available in a free public database intended to serve as a resource for research on the immune response to SARS-CoV-2. Samples were obtained from the ongoing ImmuneRACE study (first 160 participants) and from about 1,300 subjects provided by 6 global collaborators. A de-identified subject ID, COVID-19 status, age in years and sex were almost always included in the sample metadata. Where HLA class I and class II types were available, the types were taken from metadata supplied by the sample provider, not from assay-based typing. Study-wide findings and limitations: The amount of clinical and demographic metadata varied by source and participant and was provided uncurated.

TCRbeta CDR3 regions were amplified from genomic DNA using the immunoSEQ Assay, a bias-controlled multiplex PCR. In the paper's pipeline: The number of nucleated cells in each sample was estimated from the amplification of reference gene primers within the assay. To quantify the absolute abundance of each unique TCRbeta CDR3 rearrangement, sequence reads were collapsed and filtered. For each sample, productive Simpson clonality was calculated as the square root of Simpson's diversity index across productive rearrangements. TCRdb re-hosts the immuneACCESS table, in-frame sequences only. Its copies lack some clones; in the studies checked, an unresolved V gene accounts for under half of them, and the cause for the rest is not known. The DNA gave D and trimming, while V, J and clone size come from that table. The sample table lists 55,000 to 70,000 clones, around 92% of them with a count of one. Clones ranked in the top ten supply around 2.3% of the sample.

As for this clone: Its antigen specificity is not known. Base quality data are lacking; no much larger clone is found one base away.

Cut back by 4 bases and 10 bases, the V and J ends lie 16 bases apart. The CDR3 starts with the cysteine, ends with the phenylalanine, and has 13 residues. Only the CDR3 DNA is retained, 39 bases long and in frame from the first base. The germline V gene encodes CDR1 SGHNT and CDR2 YENEEA. Whole blood was collected in K2EDTA tubes by collaborating institutions according to the institutions' own protocols. Collaborator samples were shipped for TCRbeta analysis as frozen whole blood, isolated PBMCs, or DNA extracted from either sample type. The TCR comes from a man in his fifties or sixties with acute or convalescent COVID-19. The sample comprised peripheral blood. This receptor chain uses TRBV11-3 and TRBJ1-1; a confident D gene designation cannot be given. The nucleotides are TGTGCCAGCAGCTCCCCGCGACGGCCGGGAGCTTTCTTT. It is translated as CASSSPRRPGAFF.